The clone carrying this T cell receptor beta chain was detected once. No antigen is known for it. V lost 6 bases and J 5 bases, leaving 22 bases between the germline ends. The CDR3 is made up of 16 amino acids. CDR1 is MDHEN, CDR2 SYDVKM, per germline. The data stem from a study of Graves' ophthalmopathy and Graves' hyperthyroidism. Amplified material comprised TCR beta CDR3 regions derived from RNA transcripts. First-round RT-PCR with HTBI primers preceded a second-round multiplex PCR. TCRdb processed the multiplex PCR reads anew with MiXCR; each CDR3 protein has one entry. Of over 450,000 distinct CDR3 sequences listed, about 15% are singletons. Points from the study as a whole: A 13-signature model separated ophthalmopathy from stable hyperthyroidism, reaching 87.88% sensitivity and under 82% specificity cross-validated. Most expanded clonotypes from thyroid (those above 0.001 frequency) were also found in blood.

Other autoimmune diseases, uncontrolled infections, pregnancy or lactation ruled patients out of participation. Orbital computed tomography and thyroid ultrasound, along with TRAb, serum thyroxine and clinical symptoms, underpinned diagnosis. The chain combines TRBV28 with TRBJ2-5, with D possibly being TRBD2 (6 bases). The specimen was blood. The clonotype comes from a young woman with Graves' ophthalmopathy. CDR3 region: CASSTRFPGVRETQYF. The CDR3 coding sequence is TGTGCCAGCAGCACCAGGTTTCCGGGGGTACGGGAGACCCAGTACTTC. Supplemented by reference TRBV28 and TRBJ2-5, the full variable domain reads DVKVTQSSRYLVKRTGEKVFLECVQDMDHENMFWYRQDPGLGLRLIYFSYDVKMKEKGDIPEGYSVSREKKERFSLILESASTNQTSMYLCASSTRFPGVRETQYFGPGTRLLVL.